These 31 T cell receptor beta chains share one sample of origin, sequenced in a study of shared T cell receptors in the human thymus. Clones were read by immunoSEQ multiplex PCR, and TCRdb kept only the in-frame ones, dropping some. The sample lists 55,000 to 75,000 clones; nearly 95% were seen once. Sample: thymocytes. Receptors were obtained from a human donor.

This clone was observed a single time. The chain carries TRBV5-1 and TRBJ2-7, with TRBD1 as a possible D gene (5 bases). V lost 4 bases, J lost 2 bases, and 19 bases lay in between. CDR3 length: 16 amino acids. Germline V gives CDR1 SGHRS, CDR2 YFSETQ. CDR3 amino acids: CASSITLGAGPYEQYF. CDR3 in DNA: TGCGCCAGCAGCATTACCCTAGGGGCAGGCCCCTACGAGCAGTACTTC.

The V call is TRBV2, the J call TRBJ1-2; possible D gene TRBD1, 5 bases. The CDR3 extends over 13 amino acids. V was trimmed by 3 bases and J by 9 bases, leaving 14 bases between them. In germline, CDR1 is SNHLY, CDR2 FYNNEI. CDR3 DNA: TGTGCCAGCAGTGAGGGCAGGGAAAGGTGCTACACCTTC. It codes for CASSEGRERCYTF.

Details on this clone: The junction shows a germline mismatch at one end, possibly a read error. The chain is built from TRBV7-2 and TRBJ1-4; 8 positions agree with TRBD1. Germline assignment: CDR1 SGHTA and CDR2 FQGNSA. CDR3 size: 12 residues. This CDR3 reads CASSLGGQVPVF. CDR3 coding DNA: TGTGCCAGCAGCTTAGGGGGACAGGTCCCGGTTTTT.

The rearrangement joins TRBV7-9 to TRBJ1-1; TRBD1 matches 7 bases. This CDR3 is 15 amino acids long. The germline CDR1 and CDR2 sequences are SEHNR and FQNEAQ (reference sequence). Trimming took 5 bases from V and 2 from J; bases not matched to a gene: 8. The CDR3 region is CASSPRQGINTEAFF. CDR3 DNA: TGTGCCAGCAGCCCTAGACAGGGCATTAACACTGAAGCTTTCTTT.

This chain links TRBV5-1 with TRBJ2-3; 7 bases align to TRBD1. The CDR3 is 22 amino acids. Germline V gene data show CDR1 as SGHRS and CDR2 as YFSETQ. Losses at the gene ends were 0 bases for V and 3 bases for J; bases not matched to a gene: 25. The CDR3 sequence is CASSLVLSEIIHRGLRTDTQYF. As DNA, the CDR3 is TGCGCCAGCAGCTTGGTCCTTTCGGAAATTATTCACAGGGGTTTAAGGACAGATACGCAGTATTTT.

Only one count was recorded for this clone. The chain combines TRBV25-1 with TRBJ1-2; D may be TRBD1 (5 bases). Germline V gene sequence: CDR1 MGHDK, CDR2 SYGVNS. The CDR3 contains 15 residues. V was shortened by 4 bases and J by 0 bases, with 12 bases between the two germline ends. The CDR3: CASSAYPGPNYGYTF. Here the CDR3 DNA reads TGTGCCAGCAGTGCTTATCCGGGACCTAACTATGGCTACACCTTC.

The rearrangement links TRBV4-3 to TRBJ1-2; D ambiguous. In germline, CDR1 is LGHNA, CDR2 YSLEER. V shed 4 bases and J shed 4 bases, with 13 bases lying between them. The length of the CDR3 is 14 residues. The CDR3 nucleotides read TGCGCCAGCAGCCTCGTCAGAACCAGCTATGGCTACACCTTC. Translated, it gives CASSLVRTSYGYTF.

This chain connects TRBV9 to TRBJ1-2; 9 nucleotides align to TRBD1. Germline CDR1 reads SGDLS; CDR2 reads YYNGEE. V was clipped by 1 base and J by 4 bases; unmatched bases: 8. The CDR3 loop spans 16 amino acids. CDR3 DNA: TGTGCCAGCAGCGTATTAGCAACAGGGGGCCTCTATGGCTACACCTTC. It encodes CASSVLATGGLYGYTF.

The gene calls are TRBV5-4 and TRBJ2-5; 7 bases line up with TRBD1. The J call may be mistaken, given a closer DNA end match to TRBJ2-7. The CDR3 runs 16 residues. Germline loops: CDR1 SGHNT, CDR2 YYREEE (reference sequence). CDR3 in DNA: TGTGCCAGCAGCATTTTAGTGGGACAGCCTGATTACGAGCAGTACTTC. It translates to CASSILVGQPDYEQYF.

The chain carries TRBV5-1 and TRBJ2-7, with 8 bases lining up with TRBD1. CDR3 length: 15 residues. The germline gives CDR1 SGHRS, CDR2 YFSETQ. The ends lost 5 bases at V and 2 bases at J; junction bases unmatched: 9. The CDR3 protein is CASSLETGVTYEQYF. The CDR3 DNA reads as TGCGCCAGCAGTTTAGAGACAGGGGTCACCTACGAGCAGTACTTC.

This chain joins TRBV5-1 and TRBJ2-3; the D is unclear. Trimming cost V 2 bases and J 2 bases, with 9 bases left between them. Germline V gene data show CDR1 as SGHRS and CDR2 as YFSETQ. The CDR3 covers 14 residues. In nucleotides, the CDR3 is TGCGCCAGCAGCTTACTTTGGCCCACAGATACGCAGTATTTT. Translation: CASSLLWPTDTQYF.

This clone was detected only once. V gene TRBV28 combines with J gene TRBJ2-7, with 7 bases identical to TRBD2. With 3 bases clipped from V and 7 bases from J, the junction kept 6 bases outside the gene matches. There are 13 residues in the CDR3. Germline V gene lookup returns CDR1 MDHEN and CDR2 SYDVKM. Written as DNA, the CDR3 is TGTGCCAGCAGTTTGAGGGACTACCTAGAGCAGTACTTC. Protein product: CASSLRDYLEQYF.

This clone was observed once. J is TRBJ2-7 and V is TRBV7-8; D is perhaps TRBD1 (6 bases). V lost 6 bases and J 1 base, leaving 13 bases between the germline ends. Germline V gene data show CDR1 as SGHVS and CDR2 as FQNEAQ. The CDR3 loop spans 14 amino acids. The CDR3 region is CASSSLDRSYEQYF. DNA for the CDR3: TGTGCCAGCAGTTCGCTTGACAGGTCCTACGAGCAGTACTTC.

The chain links TRBV4-1 to TRBJ2-5; 7 bases agree with TRBD2. The J segment lost 2 bases and the V segment lost 0 bases, leaving 9 bases of the junction unmatched. CDR3 length: 17 amino acids. In germline, CDR1 is MGHRA, CDR2 YSYEKL. CDR3 coding DNA: TGCGCCAGCAGCCAAGATTCTCCGTCGGGGGGTCAAGAGACCCAGTACTTC. This gives the protein CASSQDSPSGGQETQYF.

The sample holds one count of this clone. CDR3 DNA: TGTGCCAGTAGTCCCGAGGGGCGGGCCTTCTACAATGAGCAGTTCTTC. This translates into CASSPEGRAFYNEQFF. The genes are TRBV19 and TRBJ2-1; tentatively, D is TRBD1 or TRBD2 (5 bases each). V gave up 5 bases and J gave up 3 bases, with 17 bases separating them. There are 16 residues in the CDR3. Germline loops: CDR1 LNHDA, CDR2 SQIVND (reference sequence).

The chain's CDR3 is CASSEDREETQYF. For the CDR3, the DNA is TGCGCCAGCAGCGAGGACAGGGAAGAGACCCAGTACTTC. This rearrangement joins TRBV5-1 to TRBJ2-5; the match to TRBD1 covers 8 bases. The ends lost 4 bases at V and 3 bases at J; junction bases unmatched: 2. CDR3 length: 13 residues. The germline V gene has CDR1 SGHRS and CDR2 YFSETQ.

V and J are TRBV28 and TRBJ1-3, with D maybe TRBD1 (5 bases). Trimming removed 4 bases from V and 0 bases from J, with 16 bases in between. CDR1 MDHEN and CDR2 SYDVKM come from the germline V gene. The CDR3 sequence is 17 residues long. As DNA, the CDR3 is TGTGCCAGCAGTTGGGGACTGTCGGGGACCTCTGGAAACACCATATATTTT. Translating gives CASSWGLSGTSGNTIYF. Looking up the rest from reference TRBV28 and TRBJ1-3 gives the full variable domain: DVKVTQSSRYLVKRTGEKVFLECVQDMDHENMFWYRQDPGLGLRLIYFSYDVKMKEKGDIPEGYSVSREKKERFSLILESASTNQTSMYLCASSWGLSGTSGNTIYFGEGSWLTVV.

The chain recombines TRBV4-3 with TRBJ2-2; D may be TRBD2 (6 bases). Germline V CDR1 and CDR2: LGHNA, YSLEER. The CDR3 covers 15 residues. V lost 0 bases and J 5 bases, leaving 10 bases between the germline ends. The CDR3 coding sequence is TGCGCCAGCAGCCAAGATCGGACTACAACCGGGGAGCTGTTTTTT. The encoded protein is CASSQDRTTTGELFF.

The chain links TRBV6-1 to TRBJ1-5; 8 bases line up with TRBD1. Germline V gene lookup returns CDR1 MNHNS and CDR2 SASEGT. The CDR3 spans 14 residues. The trim removed 6 bases at V and 2 bases at J, leaving 3 bases unmatched. In DNA, the CDR3 is TGTGCCAGCAGAGGACAGGGCGGCAATCAGCCCCAGCATTTT. Translation: CASRGQGGNQPQHF.

This rearrangement joins TRBV18 to TRBJ1-1; TRBD1 is a possible D gene (6 bases). Germline V gene sequence: CDR1 KGHSH, CDR2 LQKENI. The CDR3 has 13 residues. Trimming removed 2 bases from V and 2 bases from J, with 6 bases in between. The chain's CDR3 is CASSPGGNTEAFF. The CDR3 DNA sequence: TGTGCCAGCTCACCAGGGGGCAACACTGAAGCTTTCTTT.

V is TRBV27 and J is TRBJ2-3, with TRBD2 matching over 9 bases. The CDR3 consists of 18 residues. V shed 4 bases and J 4 bases; nucleotides not matched to a gene: 15. Germline CDR1 MNHEY, CDR2 SMNVEV (reference sequence). The DNA for the CDR3 is TGTGCCAGCAGTTCATCCCACCAGCGGGGGGAAGTCCCAGATACGCAGTATTTT. This sequence encodes CASSSSHQRGEVPDTQYF.

V is TRBV10-3 and J is TRBJ1-2; tentative D call: TRBD1 (5 bases). The CDR3 contains 15 residues. Trimming shortened V by 10 bases and J by 4 bases, and 22 bases separated the two germline ends. Germline-derived CDR1 and CDR2 are ENHRY and SYGVKD. The CDR3 loop is CATQYNWGTFYGYTF. The CDR3 DNA is TGTGCCACCCAATATAATTGGGGGACCTTCTATGGCTACACCTTC.

CDR3 loop: CASSSGLAGGPVDEQFF. In DNA, the CDR3 is TGTGCCAGCAGCTCCGGACTAGCGGGGGGGCCCGTCGATGAGCAGTTCTTC. The rearrangement uses TRBV9 and TRBJ2-1, with 15 bases matching TRBD2. Looked up from germline, CDR1 is SGDLS and CDR2 is YYNGEE. The CDR3 sequence is 17 residues long. Losses at the gene ends were 4 bases for V and 8 bases for J; bases not matched to a gene: 10.

About this clone itself: The sample holds other DNA sequences that translate to the same CDR3. The chain uses TRBV6-1 and TRBJ2-2; the D is unclear. Germline V gene data show CDR1 as MNHNS and CDR2 as SASEGT. V gave up 5 bases and J gave up 7 bases, with 8 bases separating them. This CDR3 spans 12 amino acids. The CDR3 nucleotides are TGTGCCAGCAGTTCACGGCTCGGGGAGCTGTTTTTT. This encodes CASSSRLGELFF.

On this clone itself: Its ends do not fully match the called genes, so a read error is possible. The chain has TRBV5-5 and TRBJ2-5; either TRBD1 or TRBD2 may fit D (5 bases each). Near its end, the DNA agrees better with TRBJ2-7, so the J call may be wrong. Germline loops: CDR1 SGHKS, CDR2 YYEKEE (reference sequence). The CDR3 is made up of 15 amino acids. The CDR3 reads CASSQWDRSSYEQYF. The CDR3 DNA is TGCGCCAGCAGCCAGTGGGACCGGAGCTCCTACGAGCAGTACTTC.

This rearrangement joins TRBV29-1 to TRBJ1-2; unclear D gene. The CDR3 sequence is 15 residues long. Per germline, CDR1 SQVTM and CDR2 ANQGSEA. The V end was cut by 3 bases, the J end by 4 bases, with 18 bases between. CDR3 protein: CSVEYRERKAYGYTF. CDR3 nucleotides: TGCAGCGTTGAGTACCGGGAAAGAAAAGCCTATGGCTACACCTTC.

This sequence joins TRBV6-5 and TRBJ2-7; D unclear. Trimming took off 4 bases at V and 3 bases at J, with 10 bases between the two ends. Germline lookup yields CDR1 MNHEY and CDR2 SVGAGI. CDR3 length: 13 amino acids. The CDR3 sequence is CASSSPISYEQYF. CDR3 nucleotide sequence: TGTGCCAGCAGTTCGCCCATAAGCTACGAGCAGTACTTC.

This chain connects TRBV5-6 to TRBJ1-2; D is possibly TRBD1 (6 bases). V was shortened by 4 bases and J by 8 bases, with 18 bases between the two germline ends. The CDR3 is 14 amino acids. Per germline, CDR1 SGHDT and CDR2 YYEEEE. DNA of the CDR3: TGTGCCAGCAGCCGTCCCTCCGGGAGGGGGGGCTACACCTTC. Its protein is CASSRPSGRGGYTF.

This clone was observed a single time. This chain uses TRBV7-2 with TRBJ2-1; TRBD2 agrees at 8 bases. Trimming removed 4 bases from V and 2 bases from J; junction bases left unmatched: 7. The germline CDR1 and CDR2 sequences are SGHTA and FQGNSA. The CDR3 runs to 16 residues. In DNA, the CDR3 is TGTGCCAGCAGCTCAAGCGGGGGTCAGACCTACAATGAGCAGTTCTTC. It is translated as CASSSSGGQTYNEQFF.

V usage is TRBV7-2 and J usage is TRBJ2-3; 9 bases fit TRBD2. Germline CDR1 reads SGHTA; CDR2 reads FQGNSA. The CDR3 sequence is 15 residues long. The trim removed 7 bases at V and 1 base at J, leaving 6 bases unmatched. The CDR3 is CASTETSGGTDTQYF. In DNA form, the CDR3 reads TGTGCCAGCACTGAGACTAGCGGAGGCACAGATACGCAGTATTTT. The full variable domain, in which reference TRBV7-2 and TRBJ2-3 provide the parts outside the CDR3, is GAGVSQSPSNKVTEKGKDVELRCDPISGHTALYWYRQSLGQGLEFLIYFQGNSAPDKSGLPSDRFSAERTGGSVSTLTIQRTQQEDSAVYLCASTETSGGTDTQYFGPGTRLTVL.

The chain has TRBV4-3 and TRBJ2-1; the D gene is possibly TRBD1 (5 bases). The CDR3 is 17 amino acids. Trimming cost V 2 bases and J 2 bases, with 16 bases left between them. CDR1 and CDR2 (germline): LGHNA, YSLEER. This CDR3 is CASSQTDSSITYNEQFF. The DNA of the CDR3 is TGCGCCAGCAGCCAAACTGACAGCTCCATCACCTACAATGAGCAGTTCTTC.